This paragraph reports one T cell receptor beta chain. Its antigen is currently unknown. The data derive from a study of cytomegalovirus exposure and HLA in healthy donors. Study-wide findings and caveats: Earlier analysis yielded a pattern in which most TCR beta V segments were productive about 90% or about 30% of the time.

Primers: 60 Vbeta forward and 13 Jbeta reverse. The table came from immunoSEQ multiplex PCR; TCRdb's copy has only in-frame clones and leaves some out. The sample holds 200,000 to 250,000 clones, around 80% seen once. The sequence was collected from a man aged 18 to 29 in good health and CMV-seronegative. Sequencing input: PBMCs.

The DNA of the CDR3 is TGTGCCAGCAGCCCGCGGCCCGGACAGGCGCCAGAGACCCAGTACTTC. It yields the protein CASSPRPGQAPETQYF. The V and J genes are TRBV12-1 and TRBJ2-5; the table gives TRBD1 as D, unverified against the DNA. TRBV12-1 is recorded as a pseudogene. CDR3 size: 16 residues.